This is a list of T cell receptor beta chains from one sample in a study of blood T cell repertoires in COVID-19. Repertoires were generated with immunoSEQ multiplex PCR, while TCRdb's copy carries only in-frame clones and drops some. The repertoire consists of about 210,000 clones, with approximately 90% occurring once and the leading ten covering more than 0.95%. The sample taken for sequencing was peripheral blood. The source of these receptors is a man aged 25 to 45 with acute or convalescent COVID-19. The CDR3 runs from the conserved cysteine through the conserved F or W. D genes are given only for firm matches. Size is stated for part of the rows, as once, few or many counts, or as a class when the clone is expanded.

>-|TRBJ2-3|TRBD2|TRBV28
TGTGCCAGCAGTTTAATTCTCGGGAGGGCCAGTACGCAGTATTTT
CASSLILGRASTQYF
>once|TRBJ1-2|-|TRBV6-5
TGTGCCAGCAGTTATTACCCGGACAGTGCTCCCTATGGCTACACCTTC
CASSYYPDSAPYGYTF
>-|TRBJ1-1|-|TRBV10-2
TGCGCCAGCAGTGACTACTTGAACACTGAAGCTTTCTTT
CASSDYLNTEAFF
>once|TRBJ2-3|TRBD1|TRBV7-9
TGTGCCAGCAGCTCGACAGGGATCACAGATACGCAGTATTTT
CASSSTGITDTQYF
>-|TRBJ1-2|-|TRBV5-1
TGCGCCAGCAGCTTGGATCAATCCGGTTCGGACTATGGCTACACCTTC
CASSLDQSGSDYGYTF
>once|TRBJ1-1|-|TRBV6-5
TGTGCCAGCGGGGGGGCGCGCACTGAAGCTTTCTTT
CASGGARTEAFF
>-|TRBJ1-4|-|TRBV28
TGTGCCAGCAGTCCACGGACGGGGGGCGAGGGTGAAAAACTGTTTTTT
CASSPRTGGEGEKLFF
>-|TRBJ1-3|-|TRBV29-1
TGCAGCGTTATGGCTAGCTCTGGAAACACCATATATTTT
CSVMASSGNTIYF
>-|TRBJ2-1|TRBD2|TRBV18
TGTGCCAGCTCACCAAGGCCGAGCGGGAGCTCTTGGGAGCAGTTCTTC
CASSPRPSGSSWEQFF
>-|TRBJ1-1|-|TRBV30
TGTGCCTGGAGTTCACAGATCAACACTGAAGCTTTCTTT
CAWSSQINTEAFF
>-|TRBJ2-5|-|TRBV15
TGTGCCACCAGCGGGCCGCAACCCACGGGGGAGACCCAGTACTTC
CATSGPQPTGETQYF
>-|TRBJ1-6|-|TRBV30
TGTGCCTGGAGTGTACTGGAGGGAATTCCCCTCCACTTT
CAWSVLEGIPLHF
>once|TRBJ1-5|-|TRBV19
TGTGCCAGCAGAGGGGGGGAGTATCAGCCCCAGCATTTT
CASRGGEYQPQHF
>-|TRBJ1-6|TRBD1|TRBV28
TGTGCCAGCAGTTTGGGACGGACAGGGGGCCACTTT
CASSLGRTGGHF
>-|TRBJ2-6|-|TRBV2
TGTGCCAGCAGTCCCAGGGACATTTGGACCCCTGGGGCCAACGTCCTGACTTTC
CASSPRDIWTPGANVLTF
>-|TRBJ2-1|-|TRBV11-3
TGTGCCAGCAGCTGGGGTCTAGCTTATGAGCAGTTCTTC
CASSWGLAYEQFF
>few|TRBJ1-5|-|TRBV28
TGTGCCAGCAGTTTTGGAGTACGGAGCAATCAGCCCCAGCATTTT
CASSFGVRSNQPQHF
>-|TRBJ2-2|-|TRBV21-1
TGTGCCAGCAGCCCGAAGGGGACTGCGAGCGGGAGGGCCACCGGGGAGCTGTTTTTT
CASSPKGTASGRATGELFF
>once|TRBJ1-1|-|TRBV6-5
TGTGCCAGCAGTTGGAAGGGAGTCGGGACTGAAGCTTTCTTT
CASSWKGVGTEAFF
>-|TRBJ2-3|-|TRBV9
TGTGCCAGCAGCGATAAGAGCGGTTTAAGCACAGATACGCAGTATTTT
CASSDKSGLSTDTQYF